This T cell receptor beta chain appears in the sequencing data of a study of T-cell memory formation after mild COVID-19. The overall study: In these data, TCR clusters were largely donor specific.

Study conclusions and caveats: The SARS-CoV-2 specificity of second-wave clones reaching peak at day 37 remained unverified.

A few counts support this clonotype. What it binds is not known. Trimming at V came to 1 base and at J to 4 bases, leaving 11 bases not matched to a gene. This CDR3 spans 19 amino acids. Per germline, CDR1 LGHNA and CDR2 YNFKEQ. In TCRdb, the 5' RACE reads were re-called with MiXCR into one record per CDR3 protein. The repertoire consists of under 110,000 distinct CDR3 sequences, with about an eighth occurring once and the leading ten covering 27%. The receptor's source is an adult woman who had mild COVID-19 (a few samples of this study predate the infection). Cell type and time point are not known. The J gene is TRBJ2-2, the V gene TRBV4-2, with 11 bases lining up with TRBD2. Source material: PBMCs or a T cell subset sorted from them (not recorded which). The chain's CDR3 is CASSQVFVAGGPSTGELFF. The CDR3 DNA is TGTGCCAGCAGCCAAGTCTTCGTAGCGGGAGGGCCCTCCACCGGGGAGCTGTTTTTT.